The 11 T cell receptor beta chains given below trace back to one sample, sequenced in a study of T cell repertoires in cytomegalovirus infection. TCRdb reprocessed the reads via MiXCR and lists one record per CDR3 protein. Of around 170,000 distinct CDR3 sequences in the sample, roughly 14% were seen once. The sequenced sample was PBMCs. These receptors came from a human donor in good health (CMV status not recorded). Some clones in this sample may be carry-over from other donors' samples.

This clonotype occurred a few times. The J gene is TRBJ1-2, the V gene TRBV19, with 7 nucleotides matching TRBD1. With V trimmed by 5 bases and J by 8 bases, 11 bases remained unmatched. The germline CDR1 and CDR2 sequences are LNHDA and SQIVND (reference sequence). The CDR3 is 14 residues long. The DNA for the CDR3 is TGTGCCAGTAGTCCGCTCCGGGACAGAGGAGGCTACACCTTC. Translated: CASSPLRDRGGYTF.

The chain has TRBV4-1 and TRBJ2-1, with 9 nucleotides matching TRBD1. V gave up 3 bases and J gave up 6 bases; unmatched junction bases: 3. Germline V gene sequence: CDR1 MGHRA, CDR2 YSYEKL. The CDR3 is 14 amino acids. As DNA, the CDR3 is TGCGCCAGCAGCCAGAAGGACAGGGGCAATGAGCAGTTCTTC. Protein: CASSQKDRGNEQFF.

The gene calls are TRBV12-3 or TRBV12-4 and TRBJ1-1, with 8 bases aligning to TRBD1. The CDR3 has 16 amino acids. With 7 bases clipped from V and 10 bases from J, the junction kept 20 bases outside the gene matches. Here the CDR3 DNA reads TGTGCCAGCACCGACCAAGCAGGGGTGACAGGGGTAGCAGCTTTCTTT. It yields the protein CASTDQAGVTGVAAFF.

This rearrangement joins TRBV14 to TRBJ2-1; tentatively, D is TRBD1 (6 bases). The germline V gene has CDR1 SGHDN and CDR2 FVKESK. There are 16 residues in the CDR3. V gave up 3 bases and J gave up 2 bases, with 14 bases separating them. CDR3 coding DNA: TGTGCCAGCAGCCATGAGGGCAGGGGAACCTACAATGAGCAGTTCTTC. Its translation is CASSHEGRGTYNEQFF.

Written as DNA, the CDR3 is TGCGCCAGCAGCCAAGAAGAGGACAGGGAGTATGGCTACACCTTC. Translated, it gives CASSQEEDREYGYTF. The V gene is TRBV4-1, the J gene TRBJ1-2; 8 bases are shared with TRBD1. There are 15 residues in the CDR3. J lost 5 bases, V lost 0 bases, and 5 bases had no gene match. Germline V gene lookup returns CDR1 MGHRA and CDR2 YSYEKL.

The V and J genes are TRBV7-9 and TRBJ2-1, with TRBD2 matching over 14 bases. Germline CDR1 SEHNR, CDR2 FQNEAQ (reference sequence). Trimming at V came to 5 bases and at J to 3 bases, leaving 6 bases not matched to a gene. The CDR3 is made up of 17 amino acids. The CDR3, as DNA: TGTGCCAGCAGCCGAGGGACTAGCGGGAGTCACTACAATGAGCAGTTCTTC. This encodes CASSRGTSGSHYNEQFF.

This clonotype was counted between two and nine times. The CDR3 sequence: CSVEGTIEQYF. DNA for the CDR3: TGCAGCGTTGAGGGGACTATCGAGCAGTACTTC. The chain carries TRBV29-1 and TRBJ2-7; 7 positions agree with TRBD2. The CDR3 sequence is 11 residues long. CDR1 is SQVTM, CDR2 ANQGSEA, per germline. With 3 bases clipped from V and 6 bases from J, the junction kept 2 bases outside the gene matches.

The chain recombines TRBV6-2 or TRBV6-3 with TRBJ2-2, with D uncertain. Trimming removed 6 bases from V and 3 bases from J, with 11 bases in between. Germline V gene lookup returns CDR1 MNHEY and CDR2 SVGEGT. CDR3 length: 14 residues. CDR3 nucleotides: TGTGCCAGCAGGACGGTCCTCTACACCGGGGAGCTGTTTTTT. Amino acid sequence: CASRTVLYTGELFF.

The rearrangement joins TRBV19 to TRBJ1-2; D may be TRBD1 (5 bases). The germline V gene encodes CDR1 LNHDA and CDR2 SQIVND (reference sequence). V was cut by 7 bases and J by 4 bases, with 22 bases left in between. The CDR3 spans 16 residues. Here the CDR3 reads CASTPFGPDTTYGYTF. The CDR3 DNA reads as TGTGCCAGTACCCCCTTCGGCCCGGACACCACCTATGGCTACACCTTC.

Of note for this clonotype: Possible read error: a much larger clone is one base away. This chain connects TRBV7-2 to TRBJ2-1, with D maybe TRBD2 (7 bases). CDR1 and CDR2 (germline): SGHTA, FQGNSA. The CDR3 is 14 amino acids. The CDR3 bases are TGTGCCAGCCTGAAGGGGGGAGGGGCTAATGAGCGGTTCTTC. Translation gives CASLKGGGANERFF.

In its sample, this clonotype was seen a few times. The V gene is TRBV30, the J gene TRBJ1-1; no clear D gene. V shed 4 bases and J shed 3 bases, with 12 bases lying between them. The length of the CDR3 is 13 residues. Germline V gives CDR1 GTSNPN, CDR2 SVGIG (reference sequence). The CDR3: CAWNLGPYTEAFF. For the CDR3, the DNA is TGTGCCTGGAACCTTGGGCCCTACACTGAAGCTTTCTTT.